The 30 T cell receptor beta chains presented below share a single source sample, sequenced in a study of control samples from healthy donors and cancer patients. The method was immunoSEQ multiplex PCR; TCRdb's version includes in-frame clones alone and lacks a portion of them. The repertoire has more than 100,000 clones, 90% of them found once; the top ten carry approximately 2.7%. The sequenced sample was blood. The receptors stem from a man aged 18 to 30 in good health.

The chain recombines TRBV6-5 with TRBJ2-2, with 8 nucleotides matching TRBD1. Trimming cost V 6 bases and J 6 bases; bases outside gene matches: 3. CDR1 is MNHEY and CDR2 is SVGAGI in the germline V gene. The CDR3 is 13 residues long. CDR3 nucleotides: TGTGCCAGCAGAGGGACAGGCCCCGGGGAGCTGTTTTTT. Translating gives CASRGTGPGELFF.

The chain has TRBV28 and TRBJ1-1; perhaps TRBD1 as D (6 bases). The V gene lost 7 bases and the J gene lost 1 base, with 22 bases spanning the gap. The CDR3 is 17 amino acids. Germline lookup yields CDR1 MDHEN and CDR2 SYDVKM. DNA of the CDR3: TGTGCCAGCACTCTATTGGCCTCGAACAGGGAGAACACTGAAGCTTTCTTT. It specifies CASTLLASNRENTEAFF.

This sequence joins TRBV12-3 or TRBV12-4 and TRBJ1-1; perhaps TRBD1 as D (5 bases). Between the trimmed V and J ends, which lost 10 bases and 1 base, there was a span of 10 bases. The CDR3 sequence is 12 residues long. CDR3 sequence reads: CATTGGNTEAFF. CDR3 coding DNA: TGTGCCACCACCGGGGGGAACACTGAAGCTTTCTTT.

This chain connects TRBV2 to TRBJ2-5; no clear D. In germline, CDR1 is SNHLY, CDR2 FYNNEI. The CDR3 loop spans 11 amino acids. Trimming cost V 0 bases and J 8 bases, with 4 bases left between them. CDR3 nucleotides: TGTGCCAGCAGTGAAGCTCGCACCCAGTACTTC. Translated: CASSEARTQYF.

The chain has TRBV28 and TRBJ2-3; unclear D gene. The CDR3 contains 12 residues. Germline CDR1 and CDR2: MDHEN and SYDVKM. Trimming removed 6 bases at V and 6 bases at J, with 10 bases between. As DNA, the CDR3 is TGTGCCAGCAGCCCCCCCCTCGATACGCAGTATTTT. As protein: CASSPPLDTQYF.

This sequence joins TRBV7-6 and TRBJ2-1; either TRBD1 or TRBD2 may supply D (6 bases each). This CDR3 region has 17 residues. V lost 1 base and J 3 bases, leaving 16 bases between the germline ends. Germline lookup yields CDR1 SGHVS and CDR2 FNYEAQ. CDR3 in DNA: TGTGCCAGCAGCTTAGGGGGGGCCGCCTACAACTACAATGAGCAGTTCTTC. Encoded protein: CASSLGGAAYNYNEQFF.

This clone was found a few times. The J gene is TRBJ1-5, the V gene TRBV19; D might be TRBD1 (6 bases). Germline loops: CDR1 LNHDA, CDR2 SQIVND (reference sequence). This CDR3 region has 12 residues. Deletions cut 4 bases from V and 6 bases from J, with 7 bases between. DNA for the CDR3: TGTGCCAGTAGTAACAGGGCTCAGCCCCAGCATTTT. Translation gives CASSNRAQPQHF.

This sequence joins TRBV7-2 and TRBJ2-7; the D is unclear. Germline lookup yields CDR1 SGHTA and CDR2 FQGNSA. V lost 0 bases and J 2 bases, leaving 8 bases between the germline ends. There are 14 residues in the CDR3. The chain's CDR3 is CASSLADGPYEQYV. CDR3 DNA sequence: TGTGCCAGCAGCTTAGCGGACGGCCCCTACGAGCAGTACGTC.

The V call is TRBV27, the J call TRBJ2-2; D unclear. The germline V gene encodes CDR1 MNHEY and CDR2 SMNVEV (reference sequence). The CDR3 consists of 14 residues. V lost 0 bases and J 5 bases, leaving 7 bases between the germline ends. The CDR3 sequence is CASSLSARTGELFF. The CDR3 nucleotides read TGTGCCAGCAGTTTATCGGCGAGAACCGGGGAGCTGTTTTTT.

This clone appeared a single time. J is TRBJ1-2 and V is TRBV12-3 or TRBV12-4, with D hard to call. This CDR3 spans 11 amino acids. Trimming removed 7 bases at V and 7 bases at J, with 10 bases between. For the CDR3, the DNA is TGTGCCAGCAAGCGGGGATTTGGCTACACCTTC. Translation: CASKRGFGYTF.

This clone was seen a single time. The rearrangement uses TRBV28 and TRBJ1-4; D is possibly TRBD1 (6 bases). Germline V CDR1 and CDR2: MDHEN, SYDVKM. The CDR3 length is 15 residues. Trimming left V 1 base short and J 6 bases short, with 12 bases between. CDR3: CASSLFWDNDEKLFF. The CDR3 DNA reads TGTGCCAGCAGTTTATTCTGGGACAATGATGAAAAACTGTTTTTT.

The genes are TRBV28 and TRBJ1-5; D unclear. Germline CDR1 and CDR2: MDHEN and SYDVKM. There are 16 residues in the CDR3. V lost 6 bases and J lost 1, with 16 bases in between. The CDR3 loop is CASRTSLSGSNQPQHF. Written as DNA, the CDR3 is TGTGCCAGCAGAACTTCTCTATCGGGGAGCAATCAGCCCCAGCATTTT.

The sample holds one count of this clone. The V call is TRBV7-8, the J call TRBJ2-7; D unresolved. V was clipped by 5 bases and J by 2 bases, with 10 bases between them. This CDR3 is built from 13 residues. The germline CDR1 and CDR2 sequences are SGHVS and FQNEAQ. The CDR3 bases are TGTGCCAGCAGCACGTCCGGACCCTACGAGCAGTACGTC. Its translation: CASSTSGPYEQYV.

This chain joins TRBV28 and TRBJ1-5; D gene uncertain. Germline-derived CDR1 and CDR2 are MDHEN and SYDVKM. The CDR3 has 12 amino acids. V was trimmed by 6 bases and J by 9 bases, leaving 12 bases between them. CDR3 sequence (DNA): TGTGCCAGCAGGGACCGCAAGGGGCCCCAGCATTTT. It translates to CASRDRKGPQHF.

The chain is built from TRBV12-3 or TRBV12-4 and TRBJ2-1; a possible D gene is TRBD2 (5 bases). The CDR3 length is 12 residues. Trimming took 6 bases from V and 3 from J, leaving 6 bases between them. The CDR3 DNA follows: TGTGCCAGCAGCCGGGGCTACAATGAGCAGTTCTTC. Translated: CASSRGYNEQFF.

In DNA, the CDR3 is TGTGCCAGCAGCCGGGACGGCGGCTACACCTTC. Translating gives CASSRDGGYTF. The rearrangement links TRBV4-2 to TRBJ1-2, with a weak D call TRBD1 (5 bases). This CDR3 comprises 11 residues. The germline V and J ends were trimmed by 4 bases and 8 bases, with 8 bases remaining between them. Germline CDR1 reads LGHNA; CDR2 reads YNFKEQ.

The rearrangement links TRBV6-1 to TRBJ2-1, with TRBD2 matching 11 bases. CDR1 and CDR2 from the germline V gene are MNHNS and SASEGT. Losses at the gene ends were 5 bases for V and 3 bases for J; bases not matched to a gene: 3. The CDR3 has 15 residues. In nucleotides, the CDR3 is TGTGCCAGCAGTCCACTAGCGGGGGTCTACAATGAGCAGTTCTTC. Residues: CASSPLAGVYNEQFF.

The rearrangement links TRBV9 to TRBJ1-4, with D possibly being TRBD1 (5 bases). The CDR3 runs 15 residues. Trimming left V 0 bases short and J 8 bases short, with 14 bases between. CDR1 and CDR2 from the germline V gene are SGDLS and YYNGEE. The CDR3 DNA sequence: TGTGCCAGCAGCGTAGCTCTAGGGGTCGGAGAAAAACTGTTTTTT. It is translated as CASSVALGVGEKLFF.

The chain couples TRBV19 to TRBJ1-3, with D possibly TRBD1 on 6 matching bases. V was pared by 5 bases and J by 3 bases, with 8 bases between. Germline V gene sequence: CDR1 LNHDA, CDR2 SQIVND (reference sequence). CDR3 size: 13 residues. CDR3 in DNA: TGTGCCAGTAGTGCAGGGGATGGAAACACCATATATTTT. The encoded protein is CASSAGDGNTIYF. The full variable domain, completed using reference TRBV19 and TRBJ1-3, is DGGITQSPKYLFRKEGQNVTLSCEQNLNHDAMYWYRQDPGQGLRLIYYSQIVNDFQKGDIAEGYSVSREKKESFPLTVTSAQKNPTAFYLCASSAGDGNTIYFGEGSWLTVV.

The chain recombines TRBV4-1 with TRBJ2-1; 9 bases line up with TRBD1. Germline CDR1 and CDR2: MGHRA and YSYEKL. The V segment lost 1 base and the J segment 6 bases; nucleotides outside the gene matches: 10. The CDR3 length is 17 residues. The CDR3 DNA reads TGCGCCAGCAGCCAAGGCAAGGGGACAGGGACGGGCAATGAGCAGTTCTTC. It codes for CASSQGKGTGTGNEQFF.

This chain joins TRBV6-1 and TRBJ2-2; 7 bases agree with TRBD2. Losses at the gene ends were 3 bases for V and 4 bases for J; bases not matched to a gene: 5. This CDR3 region has 15 residues. Looked up from germline, CDR1 is MNHNS and CDR2 is SASEGT. CDR3 sequence reads: CASSDRGVLTGELFF. As DNA, the CDR3 is TGTGCCAGCAGTGATCGGGGGGTTCTCACCGGGGAGCTGTTTTTT.

This CDR3 is CASSLNNQPQHF. The CDR3 nucleotides are TGTGCCAGCAGCTTGAATAACCAGCCCCAGCATTTT. The chain recombines TRBV5-8 with TRBJ1-5, with D unclear. Germline CDR1 is SGHTS and CDR2 is YDEGEE. This CDR3 has 12 amino acids. Trimming removed 1 base at V and 7 bases at J, with 6 bases between.

The chain employs TRBV6-4 and TRBJ2-7; D ambiguous. The CDR3 length is 13 residues. Germline V gene lookup returns CDR1 MRHNA and CDR2 SNTAGT. The V and J ends lost 0 bases and 2 bases respectively, with 5 bases between them. The DNA of the CDR3 is TGTGCCAGCAGTGACTCCTGCCCCTACGAGCAGTACGTC. Translating it yields CASSDSCPYEQYV.

There are a few counts of this clone. This rearrangement joins TRBV21-1 to TRBJ1-1. TRBV21-1 is a pseudogene locus. There are 15 residues in the CDR3. CDR3 protein: CASSGHRRGGTEAFF. The CDR3, as DNA: TGTGCCAGCAGCGGTCACCGCAGGGGAGGGACTGAAGCTTTCTTT.

This chain links TRBV7-9 with TRBJ2-7; 9 bases map to TRBD1. The V and J ends lost 4 bases and 5 bases, in that order; junction bases with no gene match: 6. The CDR3 loop spans 14 amino acids. From germline, CDR1 is SEHNR and CDR2 FQNEAQ (reference sequence). The CDR3 is CASSSGTGTDEQYF. Written as DNA, the CDR3 is TGTGCCAGCAGCTCGGGGACAGGGACCGACGAGCAGTACTTC.

The V gene is TRBV7-9, the J gene TRBJ2-3, with a possible D match to TRBD2 (5 bases). Germline CDR1 is SEHNR and CDR2 is FQNEAQ (reference sequence). V lost 2 bases, J lost 1 base, and 13 bases lay in between. The CDR3 has 16 amino acids. CDR3: CASSLLRLRGTDTQYF. As DNA, the CDR3 is TGTGCCAGCAGCTTACTTAGGCTGAGGGGCACAGATACGCAGTATTTT.

This chain connects TRBV24-1 to TRBJ2-2; no clear D. Deletions cut 4 bases from V and 7 bases from J, with 6 bases between. The CDR3 spans 12 residues. The germline V gene encodes CDR1 KGHDR and CDR2 SFDVKD. CDR3 sequence reads: CATSEVVGELFF. CDR3 sequence (DNA): TGTGCCACCAGTGAAGTTGTCGGGGAGCTGTTTTTT.

CDR3 bases: TGCGCCAGCAGCTTGTGGGTATTGGGATCAACTAATGAAAAACTGTTTTTT. This encodes CASSLWVLGSTNEKLFF. The chain carries TRBV5-1 and TRBJ1-4; no reliable D call. CDR3 length: 17 residues. Germline CDR1 reads SGHRS; CDR2 reads YFSETQ. The ends were cut back, 1 base at V and 0 bases at J, with 13 bases in the middle.

The rearrangement links TRBV19 to TRBJ2-1; D not certain. The germline CDR1 and CDR2 sequences are LNHDA and SQIVND (reference sequence). Between the trimmed V and J ends, which lost 3 bases and 5 bases, there was a span of 11 bases. This CDR3 spans 14 amino acids. The CDR3 is CASSIRHLHNEQFF. The DNA for the CDR3 is TGTGCCAGTAGTATCCGGCACTTACACAATGAGCAGTTCTTC.

V and J are TRBV11-2 and TRBJ2-1; the match to TRBD1 covers 11 bases. CDR1 and CDR2 from the germline V gene are SGHAT and FQNNGV. Unmatched junction bases numbered 5, after V lost 7 bases and J lost 3 bases. This CDR3 spans 15 amino acids. The CDR3 reads CASTTDRGLYNEQFF. CDR3 nucleotide sequence: TGTGCCAGCACCACGGACAGGGGGCTCTACAATGAGCAGTTCTTC.